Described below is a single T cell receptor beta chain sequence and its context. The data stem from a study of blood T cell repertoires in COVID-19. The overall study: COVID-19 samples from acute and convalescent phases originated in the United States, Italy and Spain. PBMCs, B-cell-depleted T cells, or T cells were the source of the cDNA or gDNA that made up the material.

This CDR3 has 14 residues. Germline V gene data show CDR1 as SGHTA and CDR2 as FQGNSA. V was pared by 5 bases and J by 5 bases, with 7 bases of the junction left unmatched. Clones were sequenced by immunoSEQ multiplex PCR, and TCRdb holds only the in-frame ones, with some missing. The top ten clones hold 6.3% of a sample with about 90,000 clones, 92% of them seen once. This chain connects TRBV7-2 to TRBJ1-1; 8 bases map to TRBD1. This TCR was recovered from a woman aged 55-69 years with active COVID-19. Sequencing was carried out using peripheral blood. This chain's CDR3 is CASSQGQGETEAFF. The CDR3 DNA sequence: TGTGCCAGCAGCCAAGGACAGGGAGAGACTGAAGCTTTCTTT.